Below, 18 T cell receptor beta chains from the same sample are listed, as sequenced in a study of blood T cells in healthy people across ages. Sample-barcoded 5' priming and a J-beta primer mix drove a second PCR of roughly 6 to 12 cycles. TCRdb processed the 5' RACE reads anew with MiXCR; each CDR3 protein has one entry. The sample lists about 570,000 distinct CDR3 sequences; 27% were seen once. The sequenced sample was blood. The receptors stem from a woman in her sixties or seventies in good health.

This clonotype was counted a few times. The DNA of the CDR3 is TGTGCCAGCACCCTACGGGGGCAACGCGACTTCAATGAGCAGTTCTTC. Residues: CASTLRGQRDFNEQFF. This chain uses TRBV7-9 with TRBJ2-5; either TRBD1 or TRBD2 may supply D (6 bases each). The last part of the DNA fits TRBJ2-1 better; the J call may be wrong. Germline V gives CDR1 SEHNR, CDR2 FQNEAQ (reference sequence). The CDR3 is 16 residues long.

This clonotype has just a few counts. In nucleotides, the CDR3 is TGCAGTGCTAGAGATCGGGCTATACAAGAGACCCAGTACTTC. Its protein is CSARDRAIQETQYF. The chain uses TRBV20-1 and TRBJ2-5; D gene unclear. CDR3 size: 14 residues. Deletions cut 0 bases from V and 2 bases from J, with 10 bases between. Germline V CDR1 and CDR2: DFQATT, SNEGSKA (reference sequence).

This clonotype was detected a few times. The genes are TRBV9 and TRBJ1-2, with TRBD1 matching over 7 bases. CDR3 length: 14 residues. V shed 3 bases, J shed 5 bases, and the junction held 7 bases outside the gene matches. Germline CDR1 reads SGDLS; CDR2 reads YYNGEE. In DNA form, the CDR3 reads TGTGCCAGCAGCGGGGGACAGACGGTTTATGGCTACACCTTC. Translating it yields CASSGGQTVYGYTF.

Only a few counts were recorded for this clonotype. The chain couples TRBV20-1 to TRBJ2-2, with D possibly being TRBD2 (5 bases). CDR1 and CDR2 (germline): DFQATT, SNEGSKA (reference sequence). CDR3 size: 16 residues. Trimming took off 0 bases at V and 4 bases at J, with 15 bases between the two ends. The CDR3 DNA sequence: TGCAGTGCTAGAGATTCAGCGAGCGGAGGCACCGGGGAGCTGTTTTTT. It encodes CSARDSASGGTGELFF.

This clonotype has only a few counts. The chain links TRBV5-1 to TRBJ1-2; the match to TRBD1 covers 9 bases. V was pared by 4 bases and J by 2 bases, with 3 bases of the junction left unmatched. Germline CDR1 reads SGHRS; CDR2 reads YFSETQ. The CDR3 loop spans 14 amino acids. The CDR3 protein is CASSTGTGNYGYTF. As DNA, the CDR3 is TGCGCCAGCAGCACCGGGACAGGGAACTATGGCTACACCTTC.

This chain joins TRBV12-3 or TRBV12-4 and TRBJ2-1, with 11 bases identical to TRBD2. V gave up 3 bases and J gave up 6 bases; unmatched junction bases: 4. This CDR3 has 15 residues. The CDR3 reads CASSFLAGGLNEQFF. CDR3 in DNA: TGTGCCAGCAGTTTTTTAGCGGGGGGGCTCAATGAGCAGTTCTTC.

This clonotype was detected a few times. This chain joins TRBV7-2 and TRBJ1-6; D remains unclear. The CDR3 has 15 amino acids. Looked up from germline, CDR1 is SGHTA and CDR2 is FQGNSA. Trimming removed 2 bases from V and 9 bases from J, with 14 bases in between. This CDR3 is CASSLWRATSSPLHF. The CDR3, as DNA: TGTGCCAGCAGCTTATGGCGGGCCACGAGTTCACCCCTCCACTTT.

This sequence joins TRBV29-1 and TRBJ2-1; D is uncertain. V dropped 4 bases and J dropped 6 bases, with 16 bases sitting between them. CDR1 is SQVTM and CDR2 is ANQGSEA in the germline V gene. The CDR3 runs to 14 residues. The CDR3 DNA sequence: TGCAGCGTTGCCCAGGCGAGTGGTATCAATGAGCAGTTCTTC. This encodes CSVAQASGINEQFF.

This clonotype was counted only a few times. The V gene is TRBV3-1, the J gene TRBJ1-5; perhaps TRBD1 as D (6 bases). V shed 3 bases and J shed 8 bases, with 11 bases lying between them. Germline CDR1 and CDR2: LGHDT and YNNKEL (reference sequence). This CDR3 is 13 amino acids long. The CDR3 reads CASSQQAGEPQHF. As DNA, the CDR3 is TGTGCCAGCAGCCAGCAGGCAGGGGAGCCCCAGCATTTT.

The V call is TRBV7-2, the J call TRBJ2-2, with no clear D. V was pared by 2 bases and J by 0 bases, with 13 bases between. The CDR3 loop spans 17 amino acids. CDR1 is SGHTA and CDR2 is FQGNSA in the germline V gene. CDR3 loop: CASSLPRTAANTGELFF. As DNA, the CDR3 is TGTGCCAGCAGCTTACCTAGGACGGCCGCGAACACCGGGGAGCTGTTTTTT. The variable domain in full, with the rest retrieved from reference TRBV7-2 and TRBJ2-2, is GAGVSQSPSNKVTEKGKDVELRCDPISGHTALYWYRQSLGQGLEFLIYFQGNSAPDKSGLPSDRFSAERTGGSVSTLTIQRTQQEDSAVYLCASSLPRTAANTGELFFGEGSRLTVL.

This clonotype was detected only a few times. Germline and junction disagree at one end, which may indicate a read error. The chain uses TRBV4-3 and TRBJ1-6; D remains ambiguous. Germline V gives CDR1 LGHNA, CDR2 YSLEER. This CDR3 is 14 amino acids long. The CDR3 sequence is CASSQLSYNSLLHF. The DNA of the CDR3 is TGCGCCAGCAGCCAACTCTCCTATAATTCACTCCTCCACTTT.

V gene TRBV27 combines with J gene TRBJ2-1, with 8 bases fitting TRBD1. Germline V gene lookup returns CDR1 MNHEY and CDR2 SMNVEV (reference sequence). V shed 6 bases, J shed 7 bases, and the junction held 11 bases outside the gene matches. The CDR3 spans 15 residues. The CDR3 sequence: CASRPGQGLGNEQFF. CDR3 DNA: TGTGCCAGCAGACCTGGACAGGGCTTGGGGAATGAGCAGTTCTTC.

Concerning this clonotype itself: An end of the junction differs from the germline gene, which may be a read error. This rearrangement joins TRBV2 to TRBJ2-7; 8 nucleotides align to TRBD2. Germline assignment: CDR1 SNHLY and CDR2 FYNNEI. This CDR3 is built from 13 residues. DNA of the CDR3: TGTGTCAGCAGTGAGGGACTAGCCTACGAGCAGTACTTC. Translated: CVSSEGLAYEQYF.

The chain combines TRBV7-2 with TRBJ2-5; D might be TRBD1 or TRBD2, each matching 5 bases. Germline V CDR1 and CDR2: SGHTA, FQGNSA. Trimming took 1 base from V and 6 from J, leaving 15 bases between them. There are 15 residues in the CDR3. This CDR3 reads CASSLGGTRVKTQYF. CDR3 bases: TGTGCCAGCAGCTTAGGGGGGACGCGCGTAAAGACCCAGTACTTC.

The rearrangement uses TRBV27 and TRBJ2-5; 7 nucleotides agree with TRBD2. The CDR3 is 15 residues long. Germline assignment: CDR1 MNHEY and CDR2 SMNVEV (reference sequence). J was trimmed by 5 bases and V by 4 bases; bases with no gene match: 10. The CDR3: CASSSNSGARETQYF. CDR3 DNA sequence: TGTGCCAGCAGTTCAAACAGCGGGGCCCGGGAGACCCAGTACTTC.

The rearrangement links TRBV20-1 to TRBJ2-3; D could derive from TRBD1 or TRBD2 (6 bases each). The CDR3 is made up of 13 amino acids. Germline values: CDR1 DFQATT, CDR2 SNEGSKA (reference sequence). The V end was cut by 0 bases, the J end by 6 bases, with 10 bases between. CDR3 protein: CSAREGGLDTQYF. CDR3 coding DNA: TGCAGTGCTAGAGAAGGGGGGCTGGATACGCAGTATTTT.

The sample holds a few counts of this clonotype. The chain is built from TRBV28 and TRBJ2-7, with 14 bases fitting TRBD2. This CDR3 contains 17 residues. V dropped 8 bases and J dropped 3; count of bases not matched to a gene: 12. From germline, CDR1 is MDHEN and CDR2 SYDVKM. The CDR3 nucleotides are TGTGCCAGCCCACCTATGGGGACTAGCGGGGGCGTCTACGAGCAGTACTTC. This codes for CASPPMGTSGGVYEQYF.

The chain has TRBV20-1 and TRBJ1-2; D may be TRBD1 (5 bases). Germline lookup yields CDR1 DFQATT and CDR2 SNEGSKA (reference sequence). This CDR3 is 11 amino acids long. Trimming took off 4 bases at V and 5 bases at J, with 8 bases between the two ends. The CDR3 sequence: CSAIREYGYTF. The CDR3 bases are TGCAGTGCTATCAGGGAATATGGCTACACCTTC.